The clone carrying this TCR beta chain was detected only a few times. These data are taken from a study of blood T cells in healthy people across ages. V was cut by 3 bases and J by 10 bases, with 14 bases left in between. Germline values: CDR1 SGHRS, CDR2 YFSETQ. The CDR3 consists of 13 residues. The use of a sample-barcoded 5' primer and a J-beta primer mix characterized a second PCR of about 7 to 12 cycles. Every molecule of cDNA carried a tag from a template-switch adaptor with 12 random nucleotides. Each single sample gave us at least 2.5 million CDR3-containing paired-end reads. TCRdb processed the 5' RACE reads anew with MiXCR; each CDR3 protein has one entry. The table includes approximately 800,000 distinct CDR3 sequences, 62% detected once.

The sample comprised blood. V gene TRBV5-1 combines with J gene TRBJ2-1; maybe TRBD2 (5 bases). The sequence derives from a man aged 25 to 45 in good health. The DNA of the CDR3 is TGCGCCAGCAGCTCACTAGGTAGGAGAGAGCAGTTCTTC. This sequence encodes CASSSLGRREQFF.